These 31 T cell receptor beta chains came from one sample sequenced in a study of identical twins. TCRdb processed the 5' RACE reads anew with MiXCR; each CDR3 protein has one entry. Seen here are hundreds of thousands of distinct CDR3 sequences, approximately 13% observed once, and the top ten hold roughly 7.8%. This same sample was also taken into another study, of yellow fever vaccine responses in identical twins.

Sequenced sample: CD8+ T cells sorted from blood. Receptors were obtained from a woman under 30 in good health.

The chain combines TRBV7-8 with TRBJ2-7; D is ambiguous. Looked up from germline, CDR1 is SGHVS and CDR2 is FQNEAQ. With 0 bases removed from V and 12 bases from J, the gap between germline ends came to 12 bases. There are 12 residues in the CDR3. The CDR3: CASSLARGRRYV. The CDR3 DNA sequence: TGTGCCAGCAGCTTAGCACGTGGCAGGAGGTACGTC.

This sequence joins TRBV27 and TRBJ1-5; no definite D call. The CDR3 is 16 residues long. Trimming removed 1 base at V and 4 bases at J, with 14 bases between. Germline V gene sequence: CDR1 MNHEY, CDR2 SMNVEV (reference sequence). CDR3 DNA sequence: TGTGCCAGCAGTTTATTGGGAGGGCTGACAAATCAGCCCCAGCATTTT. Translation gives CASSLLGGLTNQPQHF.

The chain employs TRBV12-3 or TRBV12-4 and TRBJ2-2, with 9 bases aligning to TRBD1. V shed 4 bases and J 2 bases; nucleotides not matched to a gene: 11. The CDR3 covers 18 residues. The CDR3 coding sequence is TGTGCCAGCAGTTCGCGGAAACAGGGGGCTTTAAACACCGGGGAGCTGTTTTTT. Its protein is CASSSRKQGALNTGELFF.

A few counts support this clonotype. The V gene is TRBV14, the J gene TRBJ1-4; the D gene is possibly TRBD1 (5 bases). V was cut by 1 base and J by 7 bases, with 16 bases left in between. Germline lookup yields CDR1 SGHDN and CDR2 FVKESK. There are 16 residues in the CDR3. DNA of the CDR3: TGTGCCAGCAGCCAAGCATTCGGGGCTGGGGGTGAAAAACTGTTTTTT. Translating it yields CASSQAFGAGGEKLFF.

This clonotype has just a few counts. The chain uses TRBV7-8 and TRBJ2-2; D gene ambiguous. Deletions cut 0 bases from V and 3 bases from J, with 2 bases between. CDR3 length: 13 residues. From germline, CDR1 is SGHVS and CDR2 FQNEAQ. CDR3 amino acids: CASSLAYTGELFF. The DNA of the CDR3 is TGTGCCAGCAGCTTAGCGTACACCGGGGAGCTGTTTTTT.

The CDR3 sequence is CASSERSGGPTDTQYF. The DNA of the CDR3 is TGCGCCAGCAGTGAACGTAGCGGGGGCCCCACAGATACGCAGTATTTT. The J gene is TRBJ2-3, the V gene TRBV10-2; 9 bases fit TRBD2. The germline gives CDR1 WSHSY, CDR2 SAAADI. The CDR3 totals 16 residues. Unmatched junction bases numbered 6, after V lost 3 bases and J lost 2 bases.

This clonotype showed up many times. V is TRBV21-1 and J is TRBJ1-5. TRBV21-1 constitutes a pseudogene. The CDR3 consists of 16 residues. The DNA of the CDR3 is TGTGCCAGCAGCAAAGGGGCAGGGCCGGTCTTTCAGCCCCAGCATTTT. This encodes CASSKGAGPVFQPQHF.

The chain carries TRBV28 and TRBJ2-7, with 7 bases matching TRBD1. V gave up 6 bases and J gave up 2 bases; unmatched junction bases: 7. Per the germline V gene, CDR1 is MDHEN and CDR2 is SYDVKM. This CDR3 is 14 amino acids long. In DNA form, the CDR3 reads TGTGCCAGCAGCCTCGACAGGGTTCCCTACGAGCAGTACTTC. Its translation is CASSLDRVPYEQYF.

This clonotype has only a few counts. V is TRBV9 and J is TRBJ2-3; unclear D gene. Trimming removed 0 bases from V and 3 bases from J, with 8 bases in between. The CDR3 is 14 amino acids. The germline gives CDR1 SGDLS, CDR2 YYNGEE. CDR3 residues: CASSVETATDTQYF. Here the CDR3 DNA reads TGTGCCAGCAGCGTAGAGACGGCTACAGATACGCAGTATTTT.

This clonotype came up many times. This chain links TRBV9 with TRBJ2-2; 8 bases line up with TRBD1. CDR1 SGDLS and CDR2 YYNGEE come from the germline V gene. Losses at the gene ends were 4 bases for V and 2 bases for J; bases not matched to a gene: 7. The CDR3 contains 16 residues. The CDR3 DNA sequence: TGTGCCAGCAGCCCTCGAGGGACAGGTAACACCGGGGAGCTGTTTTTT. Protein sequence: CASSPRGTGNTGELFF.

The table lists this clonotype with many counts. V usage is TRBV29-1 and J usage is TRBJ2-7; 9 bases line up with TRBD1. This CDR3 region has 13 residues. V lost 6 bases and J lost 2; bases outside the gene matches: 5. The germline CDR1 and CDR2 sequences are SQVTM and ANQGSEA. The CDR3 spells CSVERQGAYEQYF. Written as DNA, the CDR3 is TGCAGCGTCGAGAGACAGGGGGCCTACGAGCAGTACTTC.

V is TRBV29-1 and J is TRBJ2-3, with D possibly being TRBD1 (8 bases). CDR3 size: 13 residues. The germline gives CDR1 SQVTM, CDR2 ANQGSEA. The V gene lost 3 bases and the J gene lost 8 bases, with 15 bases spanning the gap. CDR3 coding DNA: TGCAGCGTTGACCCACAGGGGGAGGGTACGCAGTATTTT. Translation: CSVDPQGEGTQYF.

This clonotype was counted ten times or more. The CDR3 is CSVTGTSDHEQFF. As DNA, the CDR3 is TGCAGTGTAACCGGGACTAGCGACCATGAGCAGTTCTTC. The rearrangement uses TRBV20-1 and TRBJ2-1; 10 positions match TRBD2. Germline CDR1 reads DFQATT; CDR2 reads SNEGSKA (reference sequence). CDR3 length: 13 residues. Trimming at V came to 7 bases and at J to 8 bases, leaving 8 bases not matched to a gene.

The chain links TRBV20-1 to TRBJ2-1; 10 bases match TRBD2. There are 17 residues in the CDR3. J gave up 2 bases and V 3 bases, and 10 bases lay outside the gene matches. Per the germline V gene, CDR1 is DFQATT and CDR2 is SNEGSKA (reference sequence). The CDR3 is CSASTLAGVETYNEQFF. The DNA of the CDR3 is TGCAGTGCTAGTACCCTAGCGGGAGTCGAGACCTACAATGAGCAGTTCTTC.

The rearrangement uses TRBV2 and TRBJ2-5, with a possible D match to TRBD2 (6 bases). The CDR3 runs 15 residues. Trimming pared 4 bases from V and 1 base from J, leaving 13 bases between. Germline-derived CDR1 and CDR2 are SNHLY and FYNNEI. The CDR3 region is CASSVNAGFQETQYF. In nucleotides, the CDR3 is TGTGCCAGCAGTGTCAACGCGGGATTCCAAGAGACCCAGTACTTC.

This clonotype showed up many times. The chain uses TRBV7-9 and TRBJ2-7; D may match TRBD1 or TRBD2 (5 bases each). CDR1 is SEHNR and CDR2 is FQNEAQ in the germline V gene (reference sequence). V lost 4 bases and J lost 4, with 11 bases in between. CDR3 size: 13 residues. The CDR3 region is CASSSGTKYEQYF. The CDR3 DNA reads as TGTGCCAGCAGCTCCGGGACCAAATACGAGCAGTACTTC.

This sequence joins TRBV7-9 and TRBJ2-5, with a tentative D call TRBD2 (6 bases). The ends were cut back, 4 bases at V and 3 bases at J, with 15 bases in the middle. The CDR3 totals 15 residues. From germline, CDR1 is SEHNR and CDR2 FQNEAQ (reference sequence). CDR3 nucleotides: TGTGCCAGCAGCTCCCCATCGGGGGAAGAAGAGACCCAGTACTTC. Translating it yields CASSSPSGEEETQYF.

The chain employs TRBV5-1 and TRBJ1-1, with D tentatively TRBD1 (5 bases). The germline V and J ends were trimmed by 0 bases and 3 bases, with 15 bases remaining between them. The CDR3 is made up of 16 amino acids. Germline loops: CDR1 SGHRS, CDR2 YFSETQ. For the CDR3, the DNA is TGCGCCAGCAGCTTGGATCCAGGGCGGCGGGACACTGAAGCTTTCTTT. Protein product: CASSLDPGRRDTEAFF.

This rearrangement joins TRBV12-3 or TRBV12-4 to TRBJ2-1; the match to TRBD1 covers 11 bases. The CDR3 has 15 residues. V shed 5 bases, J shed 6 bases, and the junction held 6 bases outside the gene matches. CDR3 sequence: CASSIWGQGVNEQFF. The CDR3 DNA reads as TGTGCCAGCAGTATATGGGGACAGGGGGTCAATGAGCAGTTCTTC.

This chain connects TRBV12-3 or TRBV12-4 to TRBJ1-5, with D possibly TRBD1 on 6 matching bases. CDR3 length: 15 residues. Trimming shortened V by 6 bases and J by 7 bases, and 19 bases separated the two germline ends. CDR3 protein: CASSYITGTGQPQHF. CDR3 DNA sequence: TGTGCCAGCAGCTATATAACAGGGACGGGCCAGCCCCAGCATTTT.

This clonotype has a handful of counts. CDR3 loop: CASSLSAGGEELFF. In DNA, the CDR3 is TGTGCCAGCAGTTTATCAGCCGGCGGCGAGGAGCTGTTTTTT. The rearrangement links TRBV28 to TRBJ2-2; D gene uncertain. Trimming stripped 1 base from V and 10 bases from J, with 13 bases between. The CDR3 contains 14 residues. Germline-derived CDR1 and CDR2 are MDHEN and SYDVKM.

J is TRBJ2-1 and V is TRBV7-8; D ambiguous. V gave up 5 bases and J gave up 0 bases, with 11 bases separating them. Germline CDR1 and CDR2: SGHVS and FQNEAQ. The CDR3 is 15 residues long. The CDR3 sequence is CASSRSRGSYNEQFF. The CDR3 nucleotides are TGTGCCAGCAGCCGATCTAGAGGCTCCTACAATGAGCAGTTCTTC.

The chain links TRBV4-2 to TRBJ2-1; D is perhaps TRBD1 or TRBD2 (5 bases each). Germline CDR1 and CDR2: LGHNA and YNFKEQ. The CDR3 is 17 residues long. The V gene lost 1 base and the J gene lost 9 bases, with 22 bases spanning the gap. CDR3 DNA sequence: TGTGCCAGCAGCCAAGGTGTGGGGCTAGTTGGGGACGGTGAGCAGTTCTTC. This gives the protein CASSQGVGLVGDGEQFF.

There are a few counts of this clonotype. The V and J genes are TRBV6-5 and TRBJ2-5; no firm D call. CDR1 is MNHEY and CDR2 is SVGAGI in the germline V gene. This CDR3 contains 13 residues. Trimming cost V 2 bases and J 1 base, with 5 bases left between them. CDR3 coding DNA: TGTGCCAGCAGTTACAATTTCCAAGAGACCCAGTACTTC. Translation gives CASSYNFQETQYF.

V is TRBV7-6 and J is TRBJ2-7; TRBD2 matches at 13 bases. Germline CDR1 reads SGHVS; CDR2 reads FNYEAQ. This CDR3 spans 17 amino acids. V was clipped by 5 bases and J by 3 bases; unmatched bases: 10. The CDR3 loop reads CASSPALAGGVRYEQYF. CDR3 in DNA: TGTGCCAGCAGCCCAGCACTAGCGGGGGGGGTACGCTACGAGCAGTACTTC.

This clonotype was seen at least ten times. The chain is built from TRBV9 and TRBJ2-3; the D gene is possibly TRBD2 (6 bases). The CDR3 has 15 residues. Per the germline V gene, CDR1 is SGDLS and CDR2 is YYNGEE. Trimming left V 2 bases short and J 2 bases short, with 12 bases between. Here the CDR3 reads CASSVGGAHTDTQYF. The CDR3 DNA reads as TGTGCCAGCAGCGTTGGAGGGGCGCACACAGATACGCAGTATTTT.

The rearrangement uses TRBV3-1 and TRBJ2-7; the match to TRBD2 covers 7 bases. The CDR3 runs 16 residues. V dropped 4 bases and J dropped 2; count of bases not matched to a gene: 11. CDR1 is LGHDT and CDR2 is YNNKEL in the germline V gene (reference sequence). CDR3: CASSPTEAGVPYEQYF. For the CDR3, the DNA is TGTGCCAGCAGCCCGACGGAGGCGGGGGTCCCCTACGAGCAGTACTTC.

The sample holds a few counts of this clonotype. The J gene is TRBJ2-1, the V gene TRBV7-9; 10 nucleotides match TRBD2. Germline V CDR1 and CDR2: SEHNR, FQNEAQ (reference sequence). V was clipped by 7 bases and J by 1 base; unmatched bases: 7. The CDR3 is 16 residues long. The DNA of the CDR3 is TGTGCCAGCACCCCTCCGGGACTAGCGTCCTACAATGAGCAGTTCTTC. Protein: CASTPPGLASYNEQFF.

This clonotype was seen only a few times. The chain has TRBV20-1 and TRBJ2-3, with D unclear. CDR3 length equals 15 residues. Germline CDR1 reads DFQATT; CDR2 reads SNEGSKA (reference sequence). V was clipped by 0 bases and J by 2 bases, with 12 bases between them. The CDR3 protein is CSARDLRVNTDTQYF. For the CDR3, the DNA is TGCAGTGCTAGAGATCTTCGCGTCAACACAGATACGCAGTATTTT.

The gene calls are TRBV28 and TRBJ2-7, with 12 nucleotides matching TRBD2. The CDR3 consists of 15 residues. V shed 2 bases and J 3 bases; nucleotides not matched to a gene: 2. Germline loops: CDR1 MDHEN, CDR2 SYDVKM. The CDR3 bases are TGTGCCAGCAGTTTAGGACTAGCGGGGAGCTACGAGCAGTACGTC. Its protein is CASSLGLAGSYEQYV.

This clonotype came up many times. This rearrangement joins TRBV27 to TRBJ2-5; tentatively, D is TRBD1 (6 bases). Germline V gene sequence: CDR1 MNHEY, CDR2 SMNVEV (reference sequence). V lost 5 bases and J 5 bases, leaving 9 bases between the germline ends. The CDR3 totals 12 residues. The CDR3 protein is CASSLRGETQYF. CDR3 DNA: TGTGCCAGCAGTCTAAGGGGGGAGACCCAGTACTTC.